Included here is one T cell receptor beta chain sequence, with context. This specimen belongs to a study of OX40 agonist ivuxolimab in advanced cancers. V was clipped by 6 bases and J by 4 bases, with 7 bases between them. The CDR3 contains 12 residues. Germline CDR1 reads MNHEY; CDR2 reads SMNVEV (reference sequence). Method: immunoSEQ multiplex PCR; TCRdb's copy keeps in-frame clones and lacks some. The data contain some 82,000 clones, about 94% of them singletons. Material: CD4+ or CD8+ T cells sorted from blood, obtained in a trial of the OX40 agonist ivuxolimab. This chain uses TRBV27 with TRBJ1-5; no definite D call. The sequence came from an adult with an advanced solid tumor such as melanoma, head and neck, liver or kidney cancer. The CDR3 loop is CASSERNQPQHF. In nucleotides, the CDR3 is TGTGCCAGCAGCGAGAGGAATCAGCCCCAGCATTTT.